The rows below give T cell receptor beta chains drawn from one sample of a study of blood T cells in healthy people across ages. Each CDR3 protein is one row after TCRdb ran MiXCR on the 5' RACE reads. The table lists more than 450,000 distinct CDR3 sequences, about a quarter of them singletons. In addition, the sample was reused for a study of T cells of mothers and their children.

Sequences were obtained from blood. The receptors were gathered from a boy aged 2 to 9 in good health. The CDR3 runs from the conserved cysteine through the conserved F or W.

V,J,CDR3
TRBV20-1,TRBJ2-3,CSAGWGWRGARDTQYF
TRBV7-2,TRBJ2-5,CASSSSVQETQYF
TRBV9,TRBJ1-2,CASSPQDRLFGYTF
TRBV27,TRBJ2-5,CASSQTGSTGEQYF
TRBV7-2,TRBJ1-5,CASSFRGGQPQHF
TRBV12-3/TRBV12-4,TRBJ1-2,CASSLSLDGYTF
TRBV7-9,TRBJ1-1,CASSHDRVNTEAFF
TRBV7-2,TRBJ2-7,CASSSGLAGDEQYF
TRBV18,TRBJ1-2,CASSQGTATYGYTF
TRBV7-6,TRBJ2-5,CASSFPPDWRLTEETQYF
TRBV5-8,TRBJ2-1,CASSPGLAQYNEQFF
TRBV5-1,TRBJ2-7,CASSLAIGQGGAQYF
TRBV20-1,TRBJ2-1,CSARDRRRGMGNEQFF
TRBV7-2,TRBJ2-3,CASSLFMGDTQYF
TRBV7-3,TRBJ1-1,CASSSYRGWTEAFF
TRBV7-9,TRBJ2-7,CASSLYAGRGEQYF
TRBV6-5,TRBJ1-4,CASRTGTNEKLFF
TRBV29-1,TRBJ2-1,CSGYRARAEQFF
TRBV27,TRBJ2-1,CASSYQGGNNEQFF
TRBV5-1,TRBJ1-1,CASLTGGTANTEAFF
TRBV2,TRBJ2-3,CASISKASGRQSIGTQYF
TRBV12-3/TRBV12-4,TRBJ2-7,CASRWTGSEHEQYF
TRBV20-1,TRBJ2-1,CSARGRDRSSYNEQFF
TRBV15,TRBJ1-6,CATSSLSAGRPLHF
TRBV12-3/TRBV12-4,TRBJ2-3,CSSSAGSDTQYF
TRBV9,TRBJ2-6,CASSTQGAVGANVLTF
TRBV20-1,TRBJ2-3,CSAIGTTLSTDTQYF
TRBV5-1,TRBJ2-1,CASSTNRFQYNEQFF
TRBV30,TRBJ1-2,CAWSVRGDYGYTF
TRBV5-1,TRBJ1-2,CASSLSGQGANINYGYTF
TRBV4-3,TRBJ2-7,CASSQGGDATYEQYF
TRBV20-1,TRBJ2-3,CSGTPLAGGADTQYF
TRBV11-2,TRBJ2-7,CASSLGTRTQYF
TRBV20-1,TRBJ2-2,CSARASGRANTGELFF
TRBV7-2,TRBJ2-7,CASSSAGRPYEQYF
TRBV5-4,TRBJ2-1,CASSPGLPSYNEQFF
TRBV6-1,TRBJ1-1,CASSETGKNTEAFF